Listed below are T cell receptor beta chains from one sample, sequenced in a study of early T cells in non-severe SARS-CoV-2 infection. TCRdb reanalysed the 5' RACE reads using MiXCR and keeps one entry per CDR3 protein. This sample has tens of thousands of distinct CDR3 sequences, with approximately 13% found just once. Sequences were obtained from whole blood. The receptor set was obtained from an adult who was a healthcare worker with PCR-confirmed SARS-CoV-2 infection or an uninfected control (not recorded which). Both conserved end residues are part of each CDR3. Only some rows state a clone size, as once, few, many or a class for expanded clones.

size: many
V: TRBV29-1
CDR3: CSVRFVGYEQYF

size: many
V: TRBV7-2
CDR3: CASSRSSNQPQHF

size: many
V: TRBV5-6
CDR3: CASSLLAGGLSLQETQYF

size: many
V: TRBV7-2
CDR3: CASSLGRTSTDTQYF

size: .
V: TRBV12-3/TRBV12-4
CDR3: CASTQGLGEKLFF

size: many
V: TRBV5-4
CDR3: CASSPPAGTNTGELFF

size: .
V: TRBV7-2
CDR3: CASSLRSGREKLFF

size: many
V: TRBV14
CDR3: CASSQEGSLYEQFF

size: many
V: TRBV29-1
CDR3: CSAVVPTYNEQFF

size: many
V: TRBV11-2
CDR3: CASSLGSLALISSGNTIYF

size: many
V: TRBV24-1
CDR3: CATSDITNTGELFF